This entry describes one T cell receptor beta chain. Sequencing was performed with immunoSEQ multiplex PCR; in TCRdb, only in-frame clones are kept and a portion is missing. This sample yields tens of thousands of clones, of which nearly 90% are seen a single time; roughly 5.4% belongs to the top ten. Time point indicated: new active TB diagnosis, blood taken before or within 7 days of starting treatment. Confirmation came from sputum smear and/or culture positivity for M. tuberculosis. The data were taken from a study of T cells in tuberculosis. Study-wide context: Within 7 days of starting treatment, or before, PBMC were stored.

The CDR3 contains 14 residues. Germline lookup yields CDR1 SQVTM and CDR2 ANQGSEA. V was shortened by 2 bases and J by 7 bases, with 14 bases between the two germline ends. This TCR was sampled from an adult with tuberculosis. The chain combines TRBV29-1 with TRBJ1-4, with D tentatively TRBD1 (5 bases). This specimen consisted of PBMCs, obtained at tuberculosis diagnosis. This chain's CDR3 is CSVEPLRDSEKLFF. The CDR3, as DNA: TGCAGCGTTGAACCCCTCAGGGATAGTGAAAAACTGTTTTTT.